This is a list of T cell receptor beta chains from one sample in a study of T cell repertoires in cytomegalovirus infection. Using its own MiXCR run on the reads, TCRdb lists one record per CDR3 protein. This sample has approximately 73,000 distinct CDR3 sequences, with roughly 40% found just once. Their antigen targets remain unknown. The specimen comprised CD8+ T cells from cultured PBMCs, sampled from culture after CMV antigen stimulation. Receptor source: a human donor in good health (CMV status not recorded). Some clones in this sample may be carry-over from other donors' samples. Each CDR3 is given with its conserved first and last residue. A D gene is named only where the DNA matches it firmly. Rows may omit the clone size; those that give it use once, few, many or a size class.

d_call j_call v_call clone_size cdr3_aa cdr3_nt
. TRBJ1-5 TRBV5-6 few CASSLAGTRDPQHF TGTGCCAGCAGCTTGGCCGGTACAAGGGACCCCCAGCATTTT
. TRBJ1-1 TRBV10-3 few CAISESALKLSNTEAFF TGTGCCATCAGTGAGTCGGCCTTGAAGCTTTCGAACACTGAAGCTTTCTTT
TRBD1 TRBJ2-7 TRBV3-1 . CASSLSGTGLYEQYF TGTGCCAGCAGCCTCTCCGGGACAGGACTCTACGAGCAGTACTTC
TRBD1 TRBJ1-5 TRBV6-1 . CATLLGQPVSQPQHF TGTGCCACCCTATTGGGACAGCCCGTGAGTCAGCCCCAGCATTTT
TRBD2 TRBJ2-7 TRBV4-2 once CASRDSGGALHEQYF TGTGCCAGCAGAGACAGCGGGGGGGCCCTTCACGAGCAGTACTTC
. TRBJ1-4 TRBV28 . CASSWTGLGELFF TGTGCCAGCAGTTGGACGGGCCTCGGGGAACTGTTTTTT
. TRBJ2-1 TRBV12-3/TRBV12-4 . CASTVQLESGGEQFF TGTGCCAGCACCGTGCAATTGGAGTCCGGGGGTGAGCAGTTCTTC
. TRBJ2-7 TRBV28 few CASSPVQLGSSYEQYF TGTGCCAGCAGTCCAGTCCAACTGGGGAGCTCCTACGAGCAGTACTTC
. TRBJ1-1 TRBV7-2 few CASSLRGGDTEAFF TGTGCCAGCAGCTTAAGGGGGGGGGACACTGAAGCTTTCTTT
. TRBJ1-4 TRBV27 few CASSSTGAREKLFF TGTGCCAGCAGTTCGACAGGTGCGCGTGAAAAACTGTTTTTT
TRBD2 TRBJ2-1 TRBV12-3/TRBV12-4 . CASSFLAGGPTLYNEQFF TGTGCCAGCAGTTTCTTAGCGGGGGGGCCTACCCTCTACAATGAGCAGTTCTTC
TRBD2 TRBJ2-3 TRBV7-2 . CASSPTSGGVFGADTQYF TGTGCCAGCAGCCCAACTAGCGGGGGGGTGTTCGGGGCAGATACGCAGTATTTT
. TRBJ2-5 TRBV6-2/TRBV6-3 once CASRTWSGRYQETQYF TGTGCCAGCAGGACATGGTCTGGAAGGTACCAAGAGACCCAGTACTTC
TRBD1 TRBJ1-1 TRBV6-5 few CASSSTQRQGALSGTEAFF TGTGCCAGCAGTTCAACGCAAAGACAGGGGGCGCTTAGCGGGACTGAAGCTTTCTTT
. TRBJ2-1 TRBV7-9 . CASSQPGFTYNEQFF TGTGCCAGCAGCCAACCAGGGTTTACCTATAATGAGCAGTTCTTC
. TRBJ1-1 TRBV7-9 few CASSFGLEAFF TGTGCCAGCAGCTTCGGCCTTGAAGCTTTCTTT
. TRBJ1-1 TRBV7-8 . CASSLEFWGMNTEAFF TGTGCCAGCAGCTTAGAGTTTTGGGGTATGAACACTGAAGCTTTCTTT
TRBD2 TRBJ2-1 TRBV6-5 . CASSYSGIAGAPNSKQFF TGTGCCAGCAGTTACTCGGGGATAGCGGGGGCCCCCAACAGTAAGCAGTTCTTC
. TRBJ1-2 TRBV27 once CASSLTKRNGYTF TGTGCCAGCAGTCTTACAAAGAGAAATGGCTACACCTTC
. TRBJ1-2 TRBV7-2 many CASSLDSRGGRYGYTF TGTGCCAGCAGCTTAGATTCCAGGGGCGGTCGGTATGGCTACACCTTC
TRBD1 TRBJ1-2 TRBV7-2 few CASSLVGGQGNYGYTF TGTGCCAGCAGCTTAGTAGGAGGACAGGGGAACTATGGCTACACCTTC
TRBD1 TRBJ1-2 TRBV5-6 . CASSLGAGDSNYGYTF TGTGCCAGCAGCTTGGGGGCAGGGGACAGTAACTATGGCTACACCTTC
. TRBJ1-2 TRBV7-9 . CASSLQGATASNYGYTF TGTGCCAGCAGCTTACAAGGGGCGACTGCCTCTAACTATGGCTACACCTTC
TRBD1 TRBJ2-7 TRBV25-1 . CASGVPGQLTYEQYF TGTGCCAGCGGAGTTCCGGGACAGCTAACCTACGAGCAGTACTTC
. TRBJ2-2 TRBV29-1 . CSVVEGPSTGELFF TGCAGCGTCGTAGAGGGGCCCTCCACCGGGGAGCTGTTTTTT
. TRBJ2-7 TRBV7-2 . CASSLFRAGEQYF TGTGCCAGCAGCTTGTTCCGGGCGGGGGAGCAGTACTTC
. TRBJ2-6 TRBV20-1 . CSALSSHSGANVLTF TGCAGTGCTCTCTCCAGCCACTCTGGGGCCAACGTCCTGACTTTC
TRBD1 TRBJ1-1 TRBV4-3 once CASSQDSGTALGYTEAFF TGCGCCAGCAGCCAAGATTCCGGGACAGCCTTGGGGTACACTGAAGCTTTCTTT
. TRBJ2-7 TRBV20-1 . CSAKGGQTGPYEQYF TGCAGTGCCAAGGGGGGGCAGACGGGTCCGTACGAGCAGTACTTC
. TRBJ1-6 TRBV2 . CASSERESHSYNSPLHF TGTGCCAGCAGTGAAAGGGAATCCCACTCCTATAATTCACCCCTCCACTTT
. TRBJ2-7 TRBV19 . CASSMVDGSYEQYF TGTGCCAGTAGTATGGTTGACGGCTCCTACGAGCAGTACTTC
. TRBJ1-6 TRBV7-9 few CASSLSGAKNSPLHF TGTGCCAGCAGCTTAAGTGGGGCAAAGAATTCACCCCTCCACTTT
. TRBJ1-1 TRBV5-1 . CASSFRSPTNTEAFF TGCGCCAGCAGCTTCCGCAGCCCTACGAACACTGAAGCTTTCTTT
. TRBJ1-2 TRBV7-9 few CASHEGFWPYGYTF TGTGCCAGCCATGAGGGCTTTTGGCCCTATGGCTACACCTTC
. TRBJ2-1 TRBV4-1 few CASSLTGLNSYNEQFF TGCGCCAGCAGCCTCACAGGACTAAACTCCTACAATGAGCAGTTCTTC
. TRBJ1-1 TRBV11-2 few CASSRSSNTEAFF TGTGCCAGCAGTCGCTCATCGAACACTGAAGCTTTCTTT
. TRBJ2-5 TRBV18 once CASSPLTDRQETQYF TGTGCCAGCTCACCCCTCACAGACCGCCAAGAGACCCAGTACTTC
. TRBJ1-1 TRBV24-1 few CATSDPGTEAFF TGTGCCACCAGTGACCCCGGCACTGAAGCTTTCTTT
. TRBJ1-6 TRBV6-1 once CASSAKGGALNSPLHF TGTGCCAGCAGCGCCAAGGGGGGCGCACTTAATTCACCCCTCCACTTT
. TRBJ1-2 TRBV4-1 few CASSQETPTALLYGYTF TGCGCCAGCAGCCAAGAAACGCCCACAGCTTTACTCTATGGCTACACCTTC
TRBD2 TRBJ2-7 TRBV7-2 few CASSLGSGVSYEQYF TGTGCCAGCAGCTTAGGGAGCGGGGTCTCCTACGAGCAGTACTTC
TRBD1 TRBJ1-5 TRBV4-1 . CASSPEGADQPQHF TGCGCCAGCAGCCCCGAGGGGGCTGATCAGCCCCAGCATTTT
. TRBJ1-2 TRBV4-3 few CASSQDKNRLGYGYTF TGCGCCAGCAGCCAAGACAAGAACCGGTTAGGCTATGGCTACACCTTC
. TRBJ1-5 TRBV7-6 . CASSPFLYQPQHF TGTGCCAGCAGCCCGTTTTTGTACCAGCCCCAGCATTTT
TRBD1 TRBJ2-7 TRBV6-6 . CASSYSQGKNYEQYF TGTGCCAGCAGTTACTCACAGGGGAAAAACTACGAGCAGTACTTC